This T cell receptor beta chain was found in a study of shared clonotypes between healthy human individuals. Sequencing was at deep level. Across several immunoSEQ plates, the genomic DNA of each subset was split evenly. Only in-frame clones appear in the TCRdb table, and some are missing; sequencing was by immunoSEQ multiplex PCR. The data hold around 1.5 million clones, with about 98% observed a single time. This CDR3 spans 17 amino acids. Germline-derived CDR1 and CDR2 are SNHLY and FYNNEI. Trimming removed 5 bases from V and 0 bases from J, with 19 bases in between. The V gene is TRBV2, the J gene TRBJ1-1; D gene ambiguous. This TCR was sampled from a man aged 25 to 40 in good health. Specimen: naive CD4+ T cells sorted from blood. The sample's subset: CD45RA+ positively selected. The CDR3 sequence: CASSLNSLVAMNTEAFF. The CDR3 DNA follows: TGTGCCAGCAGTCTTAACTCACTAGTCGCCATGAACACTGAAGCTTTCTTT.